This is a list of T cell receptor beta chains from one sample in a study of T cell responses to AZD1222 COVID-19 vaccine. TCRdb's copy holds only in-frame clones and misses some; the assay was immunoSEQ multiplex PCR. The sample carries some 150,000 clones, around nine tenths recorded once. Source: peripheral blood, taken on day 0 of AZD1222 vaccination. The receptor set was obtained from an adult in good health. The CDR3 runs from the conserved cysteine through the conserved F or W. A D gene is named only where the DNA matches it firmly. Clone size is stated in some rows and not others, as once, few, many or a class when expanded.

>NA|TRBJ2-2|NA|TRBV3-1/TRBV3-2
TGTGCCAGCAGCCAAGATCCGAACACCGGGGAGCTGTTTTTT
CASSQDPNTGELFF
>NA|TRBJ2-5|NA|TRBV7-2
TGTGCCAGCAGCTTAGTCGTTGGGCGAGAAGAGACCCAGTACTTC
CASSLVVGREETQYF
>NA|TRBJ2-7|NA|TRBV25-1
TGTGCCAGCAGGACAGGCCCACTAGGGGCCTACGAGCAGTACTTC
CASRTGPLGAYEQYF
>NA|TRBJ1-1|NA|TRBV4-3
TGCGCCAGCAGCCAAGGGCCGGGGGTGGGTTCCACTGAAGCTTTCTTT
CASSQGPGVGSTEAFF
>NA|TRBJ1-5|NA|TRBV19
TGTGCCAGTAGTTCGTACTATCAGCCCCAGCATTTT
CASSSYYQPQHF
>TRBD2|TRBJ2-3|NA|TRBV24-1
TGTGCCACCTCGCGCAGCGGGGGCAGCACAGATACGCAGTATTTT
CATSRSGGSTDTQYF
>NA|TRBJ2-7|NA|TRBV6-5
TGTGCCAGCTCATCCGGGACGCACTACGAGCAGTACTTC
CASSSGTHYEQYF
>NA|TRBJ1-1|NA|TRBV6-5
TGTGCCAGCAGTTACTCGATTAAAACTGAAGCTTTCTTT
CASSYSIKTEAFF
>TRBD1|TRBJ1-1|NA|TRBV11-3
TGTGCCAGCAGCCCTTTCCGAAGGACAGGGGGCAAACTTCTGAACACTGAAGCTTTCTTT
CASSPFRRTGGKLLNTEAFF
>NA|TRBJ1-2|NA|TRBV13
TGTGCCAGCAGCTCCACCTCCCCATCTCAGGGGAACTATGGCTACACCTTC
CASSSTSPSQGNYGYTF
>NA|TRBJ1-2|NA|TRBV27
TGTGCCAGCAGTTTAGAGGGGCACTATGGCTACACCTTC
CASSLEGHYGYTF
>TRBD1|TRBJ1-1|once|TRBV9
TGTGCCAGCAGCATTACCTCAGGGGGAGGAGGGAGGGCTGAAGCTTTCTTT
CASSITSGGGGRAEAFF
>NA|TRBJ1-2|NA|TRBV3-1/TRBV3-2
TGTGCCAGCAGCCAAGTAGGATATGGCTACACCTTC
CASSQVGYGYTF
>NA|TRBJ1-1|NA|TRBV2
TGTGCCAGCACTCGAGGGGAGACACGTCGCAGGGAAGCTTTCTTT
CASTRGETRRREAFF
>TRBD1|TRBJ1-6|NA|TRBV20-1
TGCAGTGCTAGTAGGGGGACAGACAATAATTCACCCCTCCACTTT
CSASRGTDNNSPLHF
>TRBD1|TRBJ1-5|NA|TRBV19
TGTGCCACCGCCGACAGGGAAAATCAGCCCCAGCATTTT
CATADRENQPQHF
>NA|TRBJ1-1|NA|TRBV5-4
TGTGCCATGGTCCAGGGAAACACTGAAGCTTTCTTT
CAMVQGNTEAFF
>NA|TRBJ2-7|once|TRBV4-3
TGCGCCAGCAGCCACGCACTTCCATCCTACGAGCAGTACTTC
CASSHALPSYEQYF
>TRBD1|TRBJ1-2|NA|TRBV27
TGTGCCAGCAGTTTATCAAACGGACAGGTAGAAATCTATGGCTACACCTTC
CASSLSNGQVEIYGYTF
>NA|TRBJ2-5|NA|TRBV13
TGTGCCAGCAGCGAGAGACTGCGCGGGGAGACCCAGTACTTC
CASSERLRGETQYF
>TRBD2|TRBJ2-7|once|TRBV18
TGTGCCAGCTCACCACCTAGCGGGAGTTCCTACGAGCAGTACTTC
CASSPPSGSSYEQYF
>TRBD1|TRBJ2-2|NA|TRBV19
TGTGCCAGTAGTTTGGGGACAGGGGTCACCGGGGAGCTGTTTTTT
CASSLGTGVTGELFF
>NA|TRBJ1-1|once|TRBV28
TGTGCCAGCAGTTTGGGGCAGTTGAACACTGAAGCTTTCTTT
CASSLGQLNTEAFF
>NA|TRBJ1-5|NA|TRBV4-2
TGTGCCAGCAGCCACCTTCTCAGGGTTGGTCAGCCCCAGCATTTT
CASSHLLRVGQPQHF
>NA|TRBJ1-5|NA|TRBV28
TGTGCCAGCAGTTTATCAGGGAGGCTTAGCAATCAGCCCCAGCATTTT
CASSLSGRLSNQPQHF
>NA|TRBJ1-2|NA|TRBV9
TGTGCCAGCAGCTCCGGACAGCCTTTTAACTATGGCTACACCTTC
CASSSGQPFNYGYTF
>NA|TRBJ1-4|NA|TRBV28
TGTGCCAGCAGTTTACAACAGGGTTTGAATGAAAAACTGTTTTTT
CASSLQQGLNEKLFF
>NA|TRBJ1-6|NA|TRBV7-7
TGTGCTAGCAGCCCGGGGACGAATTCACCCCTCCACTTT
CASSPGTNSPLHF
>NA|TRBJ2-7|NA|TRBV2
TGTGCCAGCAGTGAACCGGGGAGGGAGCAGTACTTC
CASSEPGREQYF
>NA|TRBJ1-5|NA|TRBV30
TGTGCCTGGAGTAACGACAGAAGTGATCAGCCCCAGCATTTT
CAWSNDRSDQPQHF
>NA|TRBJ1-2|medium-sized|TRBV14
TGTGCCAGCAGCCAAGGTATTCATAAGTCTTACGGCTACACCTTC
CASSQGIHKSYGYTF
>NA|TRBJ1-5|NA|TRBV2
TGTGCCAGCCTCCGGGACACGCTTAATCAGCCCCAGCATTTT
CASLRDTLNQPQHF
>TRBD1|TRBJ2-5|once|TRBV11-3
TGTGCCAGCAGCCCGCAGGGGGTTCAAGAGACCCAGTACTTC
CASSPQGVQETQYF
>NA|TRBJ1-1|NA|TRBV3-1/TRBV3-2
TGTGCCAGCAGCCAAGGGACCTCTTCGGCTTTCTTT
CASSQGTSSAFF
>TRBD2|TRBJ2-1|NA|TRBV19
TGTGCCAGTAGCTCCGGACTAGTCTCCAATGAGCAGTTCTTC
CASSSGLVSNEQFF
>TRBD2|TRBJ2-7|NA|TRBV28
TGTGCCAGCACCTCCCGAGGACTAGCGACTTCCTACGAGCAGTACTTC
CASTSRGLATSYEQYF
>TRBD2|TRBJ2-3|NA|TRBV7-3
TGTGCCAGCAGCTTTGTTAGCGGGGTCACAGATACGCAGTATTTT
CASSFVSGVTDTQYF
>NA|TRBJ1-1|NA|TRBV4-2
TGTGCCAGCAGCCCGAGACAGGTTCGGGACACTGAAGCTTTCTTT
CASSPRQVRDTEAFF
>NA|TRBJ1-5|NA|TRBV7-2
TGTGCCAGCAGCCGCGGTAGCAATCAGCCCCAGCATTTT
CASSRGSNQPQHF
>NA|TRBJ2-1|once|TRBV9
TGTGCCAGCAGCCCCTCTGGGGACGCCGACAATGAGCAGTTCTTC
CASSPSGDADNEQFF
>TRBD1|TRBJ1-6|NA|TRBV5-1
TGCGCCAGCAGCCTACTAAACCGGGACAGAAATTCACCCCTCCACTTT
CASSLLNRDRNSPLHF
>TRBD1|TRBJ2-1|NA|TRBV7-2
TGTGCCAGCAGCTTAAACAGGGGTTACAATGAGCAGTTCTTC
CASSLNRGYNEQFF
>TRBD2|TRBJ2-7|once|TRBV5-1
TGCGCCAGCAGCTTGGAGGTGCTAGCGGGGGGCCCCCCCTCGGGCGAGCAGTACTTC
CASSLEVLAGGPPSGEQYF
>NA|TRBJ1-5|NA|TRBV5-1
TGCGCCAGCAGCTGGGGGGACCACAATCAGCCCCAGCATTTT
CASSWGDHNQPQHF
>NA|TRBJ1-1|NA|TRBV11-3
TGTGCCAGCAGCTTTTCACCGAACACTGAAGCTTTCTTT
CASSFSPNTEAFF
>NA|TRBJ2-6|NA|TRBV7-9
TGTGCCAGCAGCTTTAGTGGCCCGCGGGTGGGGGCCAACGTCCTGACTTTC
CASSFSGPRVGANVLTF
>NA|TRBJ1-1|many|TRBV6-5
TGTGCCAGCAGTTACGAGATGGTGGACACTGAAGCTTTCTTT
CASSYEMVDTEAFF
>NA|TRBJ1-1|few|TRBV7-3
TGTGCCAGCAGCTCCAGCCCAGGGGCACGAAACTTTGAAGCTTTCTTT
CASSSSPGARNFEAFF
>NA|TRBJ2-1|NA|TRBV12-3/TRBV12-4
TGTGCCAGCAGCCCATACCTTGATGAGCAGTTCTTC
CASSPYLDEQFF